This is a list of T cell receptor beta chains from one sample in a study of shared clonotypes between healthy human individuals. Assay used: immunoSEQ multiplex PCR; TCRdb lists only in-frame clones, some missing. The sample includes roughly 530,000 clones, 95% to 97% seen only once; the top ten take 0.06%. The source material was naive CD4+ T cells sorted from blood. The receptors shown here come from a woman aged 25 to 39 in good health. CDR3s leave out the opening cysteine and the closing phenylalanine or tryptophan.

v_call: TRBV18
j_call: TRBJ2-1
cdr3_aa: ASSLGTPGLYNEQF

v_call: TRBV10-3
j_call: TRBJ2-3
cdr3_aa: ATGQGEADTQY

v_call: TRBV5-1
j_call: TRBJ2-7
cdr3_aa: ASSLAAVSYEQY

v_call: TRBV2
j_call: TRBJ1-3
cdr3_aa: ASRSGNTIY

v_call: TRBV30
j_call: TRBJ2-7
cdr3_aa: ACDRGGIDYEQY

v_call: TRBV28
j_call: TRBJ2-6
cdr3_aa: ASSSGQAYSGANVLT

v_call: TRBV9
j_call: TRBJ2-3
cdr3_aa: ASSVGSGITDTQY

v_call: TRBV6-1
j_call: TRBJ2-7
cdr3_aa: ASSTRQGRAYEQY

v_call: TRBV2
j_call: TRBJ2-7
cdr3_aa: ASSAGQGAYEQY

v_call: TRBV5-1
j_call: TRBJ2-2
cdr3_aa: ASKRQENTGELF

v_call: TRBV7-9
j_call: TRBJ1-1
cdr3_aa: ASSLSLGVPEAF

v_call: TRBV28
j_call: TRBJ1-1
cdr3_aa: ASTRGVSEAF

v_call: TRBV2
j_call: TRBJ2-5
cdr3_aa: ASSRRGGDIRTQY

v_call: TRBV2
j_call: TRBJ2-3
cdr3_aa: ASRQGLAGASTDTQY

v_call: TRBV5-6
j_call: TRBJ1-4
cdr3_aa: ASSLYGVEKLF

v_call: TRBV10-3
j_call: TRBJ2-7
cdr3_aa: AISEPRTSSYEQY

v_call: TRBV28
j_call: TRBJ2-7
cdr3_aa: ASSLSPTYEQY

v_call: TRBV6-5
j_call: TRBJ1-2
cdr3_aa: ASSYLGTQYGYT

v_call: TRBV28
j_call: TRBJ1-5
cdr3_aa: ASMRYNQPQH

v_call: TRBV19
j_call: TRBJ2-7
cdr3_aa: ASSITSGTYEQY

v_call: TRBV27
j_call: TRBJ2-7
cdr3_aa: ASSSPLAGGYEQY

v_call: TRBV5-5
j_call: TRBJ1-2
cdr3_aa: ASSLGGTGTRGYT

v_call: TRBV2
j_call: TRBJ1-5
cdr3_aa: ASSEGLNGNQPQH

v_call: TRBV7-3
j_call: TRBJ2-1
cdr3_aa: ASSLNTDEQF

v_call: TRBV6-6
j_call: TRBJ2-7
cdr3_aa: ASSFQGGVSYEQY

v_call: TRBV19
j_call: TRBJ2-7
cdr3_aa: ASSISGRALEQY

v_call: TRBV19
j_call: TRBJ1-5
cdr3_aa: ASSNTRGSAQPQH

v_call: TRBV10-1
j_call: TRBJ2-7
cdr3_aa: ASSESNSGSFEQY

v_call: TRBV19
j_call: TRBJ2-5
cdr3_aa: ASSIGSDQETQY

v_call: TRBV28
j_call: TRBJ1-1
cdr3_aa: ASSFGAGGTEAF

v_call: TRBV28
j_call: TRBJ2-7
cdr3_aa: ASRPTGSSYEQY

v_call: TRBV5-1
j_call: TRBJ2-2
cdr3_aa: ASSLVQGSTGELF

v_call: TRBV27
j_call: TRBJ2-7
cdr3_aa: ASTRLAGVGEQY

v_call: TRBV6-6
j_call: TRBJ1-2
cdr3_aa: ASSYGTGNYGYT

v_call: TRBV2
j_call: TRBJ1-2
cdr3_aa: ATRVESYYGYT

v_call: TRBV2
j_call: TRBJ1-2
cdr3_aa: ASRRQGTANYGYT

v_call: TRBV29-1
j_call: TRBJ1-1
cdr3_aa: SVKGPMNTEAF

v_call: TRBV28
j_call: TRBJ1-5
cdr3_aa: ASGGNQPQH

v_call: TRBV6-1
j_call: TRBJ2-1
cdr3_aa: ASVIRNEQF

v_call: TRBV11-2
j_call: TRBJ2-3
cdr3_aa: ASSIGLYPSTDTQY

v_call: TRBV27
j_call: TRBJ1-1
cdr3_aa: ASSQRQNTEAF

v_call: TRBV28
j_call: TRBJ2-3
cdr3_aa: ATEEGGSGDTQY

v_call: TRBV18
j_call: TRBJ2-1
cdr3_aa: ASSRGESSYNEQF

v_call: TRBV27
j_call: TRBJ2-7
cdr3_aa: ASRQHSGNPYYEQY

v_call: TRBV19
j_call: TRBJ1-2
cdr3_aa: ASSISNNYGYT

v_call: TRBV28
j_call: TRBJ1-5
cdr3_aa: ASNSPGLQPDQPQH

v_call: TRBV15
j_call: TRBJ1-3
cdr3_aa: ATSRELIQGAFFGGNTIY

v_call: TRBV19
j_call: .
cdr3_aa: ASRTKGGGGEQY

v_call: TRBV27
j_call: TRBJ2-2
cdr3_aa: ASSPGTGLGTGELF

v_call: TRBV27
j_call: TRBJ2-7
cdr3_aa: ASSPADFAYEQY

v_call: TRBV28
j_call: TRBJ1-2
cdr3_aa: ASREGQGAYGYT

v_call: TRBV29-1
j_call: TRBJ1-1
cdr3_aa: SVDPQGVITEAF

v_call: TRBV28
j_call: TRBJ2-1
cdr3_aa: ASRTRYNEQF

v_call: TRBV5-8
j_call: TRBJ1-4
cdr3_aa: ASSPGTGYDEKLF